The 26 T cell receptor beta chains reported below all come from one sample, sequenced in a study of T cells in Graves' hyperthyroidism and ophthalmopathy. Template material for amplifying TCR beta CDR3 regions consisted of RNA transcripts. The HTBI set primed first-round TCR CDR3 RT-PCR. MiXCR, applied by TCRdb to the multiplex PCR reads, yields one record per CDR3 protein. The repertoire includes fewer than 650,000 distinct CDR3 sequences, 14% of them detected once, and about 6.6% sits in the top ten. Sequencing used blood. The source is a woman aged 18-29 years with Graves' ophthalmopathy.

This clonotype was recorded many times. The rearrangement joins TRBV13 to TRBJ2-7, with D possibly TRBD1 on 6 matching bases. With 6 bases removed from V and 4 bases from J, the gap between germline ends came to 22 bases. Per the germline V gene, CDR1 is PRHDT and CDR2 is FYEKMQ (reference sequence). The CDR3 loop spans 16 amino acids. The CDR3 nucleotides are TGTGCCAGCAGTCCGGAGCAAGGGGGTGGCGGGTACGAGCAGTACTTC. Its protein is CASSPEQGGGGYEQYF. The full variable domain, rest sourced from reference TRBV13 and TRBJ2-7, is AAGVIQSPRHLIKEKRETATLKCYPIPRHDTVYWYQQGPGQDPQFLISFYEKMQSDKGSIPDRFSAQQFSDYHSELNMSSLELGDSALYFCASSPEQGGGGYEQYFGPGTRLTVT.

This chain connects TRBV6-2 or TRBV6-3 to TRBJ2-4, with unresolved D. In germline, CDR1 is MNHEY, CDR2 SVGEGT. Trimming shortened V by 2 bases and J by 0 bases, and 14 bases separated the two germline ends. This CDR3 comprises 17 residues. CDR3 nucleotide sequence: TGTGCCAGCAGTTACCCTGTGGTGGCCATAGCCAAAAACATTCAGTACTTC. Amino acid sequence: CASSYPVVAIAKNIQYF.

Ten or more counts support this clonotype. The rearrangement uses TRBV6-1 and TRBJ2-1; tentatively, D is TRBD2 (6 bases). The CDR3 totals 18 residues. V was pared by 0 bases and J by 2 bases, with 17 bases between. Germline V gene data show CDR1 as MNHNS and CDR2 as SASEGT. This CDR3 reads CASSEAPFQRATYNEQFF. CDR3 sequence (DNA): TGTGCCAGCAGTGAAGCCCCCTTCCAGCGGGCAACCTACAATGAGCAGTTCTTC.

This clonotype has at least ten counts. The V call is TRBV5-1, the J call TRBJ2-5; D gene ambiguous. The CDR3 has 16 residues. The V end lost 4 bases, the J end lost 0 bases, and 16 bases lay between the germline ends. Per germline, CDR1 SGHRS and CDR2 YFSETQ. The chain's CDR3 is CASSPAWRVNQETQYF. As DNA, the CDR3 is TGCGCCAGCAGCCCAGCTTGGAGAGTCAACCAAGAGACCCAGTACTTC. Together with reference TRBV5-1 and TRBJ2-5, the CDR3 gives the full variable domain: KAGVTQTPRYLIKTRGQQVTLSCSPISGHRSVSWYQQTPGQGLQFLFEYFSETQRNKGNFPGRFSGRQFSNSRSEMNVSTLELGDSALYLCASSPAWRVNQETQYFGPGTRLLVL.

A few counts support this clonotype. The rearrangement joins TRBV4-1 to TRBJ2-7; tentatively, D is TRBD1 or TRBD2 (5 bases each). V lost 0 bases and J lost 0, with 12 bases in between. Germline lookup yields CDR1 MGHRA and CDR2 YSYEKL. The CDR3 loop spans 16 amino acids. This CDR3 is CASSQDHAGSSYEQYF. In DNA form, the CDR3 reads TGCGCCAGCAGCCAAGATCATGCAGGGAGCTCCTACGAGCAGTACTTC.

This chain connects TRBV5-1 to TRBJ1-1; TRBD1 aligns across 9 bases. Germline loops: CDR1 SGHRS, CDR2 YFSETQ. This CDR3 has 15 amino acids. Trimming removed 3 bases from V and 1 base from J; junction bases left unmatched: 4. CDR3 sequence: CASSWTGEQNTEAFF. CDR3 nucleotide sequence: TGCGCCAGCAGCTGGACAGGGGAACAGAACACTGAAGCTTTCTTT.

Only a few counts were recorded for this clonotype. J is TRBJ2-7 and V is TRBV27; 10 nucleotides agree with TRBD1. Losses at the gene ends were 8 bases for V and 5 bases for J; bases not matched to a gene: 3. CDR1 is MNHEY, CDR2 SMNVEV, per germline (reference sequence). The CDR3 runs 12 residues. The CDR3 DNA is TGTGCCAGCGGGACAGGGGTTCACGAGCAGTACTTC. Translating it yields CASGTGVHEQYF.

The V call is TRBV4-1, the J call TRBJ2-2; no reliable D call. The V end was cut by 3 bases, the J end by 6 bases, with 17 bases between. Germline V gene data show CDR1 as MGHRA and CDR2 as YSYEKL. The CDR3 is made up of 16 amino acids. The CDR3 region is CASSHPMGMDAGELFF. CDR3 bases: TGCGCCAGCAGCCACCCTATGGGGATGGATGCCGGGGAGCTGTTTTTT.

This clonotype was detected only a few times. The chain carries TRBV19 and TRBJ2-3; tentatively, D is TRBD2 (6 bases). CDR3 length: 16 residues. Germline V gives CDR1 LNHDA, CDR2 SQIVND (reference sequence). The V gene lost 5 bases and the J gene lost 6 bases, with 21 bases spanning the gap. CDR3 DNA: TGTGCCAGTAGTTATGTGGGAGGCCCCTCCCAGGATACGCAGTATTTT. It yields the protein CASSYVGGPSQDTQYF. Using reference TRBV19 and TRBJ2-3 for the parts outside the CDR3, the full variable domain is DGGITQSPKYLFRKEGQNVTLSCEQNLNHDAMYWYRQDPGQGLRLIYYSQIVNDFQKGDIAEGYSVSREKKESFPLTVTSAQKNPTAFYLCASSYVGGPSQDTQYFGPGTRLTVL.

This clonotype has a handful of counts. This rearrangement joins TRBV4-1 to TRBJ2-3; unclear D gene. This CDR3 comprises 15 residues. Germline V CDR1 and CDR2: MGHRA, YSYEKL. Trimming stripped 1 base from V and 2 bases from J, with 10 bases between. The CDR3 sequence is CASSQVQTDTDTQYF. CDR3 nucleotides: TGCGCCAGCAGCCAAGTTCAGACCGACACAGATACGCAGTATTTT.

The genes are TRBV2 and TRBJ2-7; possible D gene TRBD2, 7 bases. V was clipped by 8 bases and J by 5 bases, with 19 bases between them. Per germline, CDR1 SNHLY and CDR2 FYNNEI. This CDR3 has 14 residues. The CDR3 sequence is CASEPRGGGDEQYF. The CDR3 coding sequence is TGTGCCAGCGAACCACGGGGAGGGGGGGACGAGCAGTACTTC.

This clonotype came up many times. The chain couples TRBV30 to TRBJ2-7; 7 positions agree with TRBD1. Germline CDR1 and CDR2: GTSNPN and SVGIG (reference sequence). The ends lost 0 bases at V and 3 bases at J; junction bases unmatched: 2. CDR3 length: 13 residues. The CDR3 nucleotides are TGTGCCTGGAGTGTAAGGGGGCACTACGAGCAGTACTTC. As protein: CAWSVRGHYEQYF.

This clonotype was observed at least ten times. This sequence joins TRBV27 and TRBJ1-6; D remains ambiguous. Germline V gene lookup returns CDR1 MNHEY and CDR2 SMNVEV (reference sequence). The CDR3 is 14 amino acids. Trimming took off 6 bases at V and 9 bases at J, with 15 bases between the two ends. DNA for the CDR3: TGTGCCAGCAGAAGAGGAGGAGGGCGTTCACCCCTCCACTTT. Amino acid sequence: CASRRGGGRSPLHF.

This clonotype was seen at least ten times. The CDR3 coding sequence is TGTGCCAGCAGCCAAGATGTCGGGGGGTCGCAGTATTTT. Translating it yields CASSQDVGGSQYF. The chain combines TRBV3-1 with TRBJ2-3; 7 nucleotides match TRBD2. Germline values: CDR1 LGHDT, CDR2 YNNKEL (reference sequence). The CDR3 extends over 13 amino acids. The J segment lost 10 bases and the V segment lost 0 bases, leaving 4 bases of the junction unmatched.

This chain links TRBV24-1 with TRBJ1-2, with TRBD1 identical over 8 bases. The germline CDR1 and CDR2 sequences are KGHDR and SFDVKD. V shed 3 bases and J 3 bases; nucleotides not matched to a gene: 11. The length of the CDR3 is 17 residues. The CDR3 is CATSDRSGGRSHYGYTF. CDR3 nucleotide sequence: TGTGCCACCAGTGATCGGTCAGGGGGCCGCTCCCACTATGGCTACACCTTC.

There are many counts of this clonotype. This sequence joins TRBV11-2 and TRBJ2-6, with D possibly matching TRBD2 (6 bases). This CDR3 spans 19 amino acids. The V gene lost 1 base and the J gene lost 2 bases, with 18 bases spanning the gap. CDR1 SGHAT and CDR2 FQNNGV come from the germline V gene. The DNA for the CDR3 is TGTGCCAGCAGCTTAGTGAATGCGGGACTTGGAACTGGGGCCAACGTCCTGACTTTC. Amino acids: CASSLVNAGLGTGANVLTF.

The table lists this clonotype with many counts. The gene calls are TRBV7-2 and TRBJ2-2, with 13 bases aligning to TRBD2. Losses at the gene ends were 8 bases for V and 7 bases for J; bases not matched to a gene: 7. This CDR3 spans 15 amino acids. Looked up from germline, CDR1 is SGHTA and CDR2 is FQGNSA. The CDR3 loop is CASRGLAGENGELFF. DNA of the CDR3: TGTGCCAGCCGTGGACTAGCGGGAGAGAACGGGGAGCTGTTTTTT.

About this clonotype: It may be a read error: a sequence one base away is much more abundant. The J gene is TRBJ2-7, the V gene TRBV13; no clear D. Near its end, the DNA agrees better with TRBJ2-1, so the J call may be wrong. This CDR3 has 15 residues. The V gene's germline CDR1 is PRHDT and CDR2 FYEKMQ (reference sequence). CDR3 sequence reads: CASSLVRASSYEQFF. For the CDR3, the DNA is TGTGCCAGCAGCTTAGTTCGCGCCAGCTCCTACGAGCAGTTCTTC.

As concerns this clonotype: A read error may account for a junction end that differs from germline. The V and J genes are TRBV3-1 and TRBJ2-1; 8 bases agree with TRBD2. The CDR3 is 13 amino acids. Germline values: CDR1 LGHDT, CDR2 YNNKEL (reference sequence). CDR3 sequence (DNA): TGTGCCAGCACCTCTGCTTTAGCGGGACGGGGTGTCTTC. It translates to CASTSALAGRGVF.

The V and J genes are TRBV11-2 and TRBJ2-1; 14 bases agree with TRBD2. The CDR3 consists of 18 residues. V was clipped by 5 bases and J by 6 bases; unmatched bases: 12. Germline lookup yields CDR1 SGHAT and CDR2 FQNNGV. The CDR3 loop is CASSPGLAGAPTTNEQFF. The CDR3 DNA reads TGTGCCAGCAGCCCGGGACTAGCGGGAGCCCCAACCACCAATGAGCAGTTCTTC.

This clonotype was counted many times. CDR3 residues: CASSPRSGATGELFF. Written as DNA, the CDR3 is TGTGCCAGCAGCCCCCGTAGCGGGGCTACCGGGGAGCTGTTTTTT. The rearrangement links TRBV3-1 to TRBJ2-2, with 8 bases aligning to TRBD2. The germline CDR1 and CDR2 sequences are LGHDT and YNNKEL (reference sequence). J lost 5 bases, V lost 4 bases, and 6 bases had no gene match. The CDR3 is made up of 15 amino acids. Full variable domain (remainder filled in from reference TRBV3-1 and TRBJ2-2): DTAVSQTPKYLVTQMGNDKSIKCEQNLGHDTMYWYKQDSKKFLKIMFSYNNKELIINETVPNRFSPKSPDKAHLNLHINSLELGDSAVYFCASSPRSGATGELFFGEGSRLTVL.

This chain connects TRBV10-3 to TRBJ2-5; 15 bases fit TRBD2. CDR3 length: 13 amino acids. V was clipped by 8 bases and J by 5 bases; unmatched bases: 0. Germline lookup yields CDR1 ENHRY and CDR2 SYGVKD. CDR3 sequence: CAIGLAGGETQYF. The CDR3 DNA sequence: TGTGCCATCGGACTAGCGGGAGGGGAGACCCAGTACTTC.

About this clonotype itself: A read error is likely, as this CDR3 ends without the conserved phenylalanine or tryptophan. The chain has TRBV27 and TRBJ1-2; tentative D call: TRBD1 (5 bases). The CDR3 contains 11 residues. With 8 bases removed from V and 8 bases from J, the gap between germline ends came to 12 bases. From germline, CDR1 is MNHEY and CDR2 SMNVEV (reference sequence). The CDR3 region has the DNA TGTGCCAGCCCCGCGGGGGGGGGCTACACCCTC. It translates to CASPAGGGYTL.

V and J are TRBV9 and TRBJ2-5; the match to TRBD2 covers 15 bases. V shed 2 bases and J 2 bases; nucleotides not matched to a gene: 7. The CDR3 has 18 amino acids. Germline V gives CDR1 SGDLS, CDR2 YYNGEE. In nucleotides, the CDR3 is TGTGCCAGCAGCGTCGGGACTAGCGGGGGGAGGGGTCAAGAGACCCAGTACTTC. Its protein is CASSVGTSGGRGQETQYF.

This clonotype was observed at least ten times. The chain couples TRBV7-9 to TRBJ1-4; 8 positions match TRBD1. CDR3 length: 15 amino acids. V lost 4 bases, J lost 4 bases, and 5 bases stayed unmatched. The V gene's germline CDR1 is SEHNR and CDR2 FQNEAQ (reference sequence). DNA of the CDR3: TGTGCCAGCAGCTCGACAGGGGCTATTAATGAAAAACTGTTTTTT. It specifies CASSSTGAINEKLFF.

The genes are TRBV24-1 and TRBJ2-7, with TRBD1 as a possible D gene (8 bases). Germline values: CDR1 KGHDR, CDR2 SFDVKD. The CDR3 consists of 16 residues. The V end was cut by 3 bases, the J end by 6 bases, with 20 bases between. The CDR3 is CATSDDGQGTGGEQYF. In DNA form, the CDR3 reads TGTGCCACCAGTGATGACGGACAGGGAACGGGAGGCGAGCAGTACTTC.